These T cell receptor beta chains were read from a single sample in a study of blood T cell repertoires in COVID-19. Profiling relied on immunoSEQ multiplex PCR, and the TCRdb table lists in-frame clones only, not all of them. Of approximately 110,000 clones in the sample, 70% to 90% were seen once. The sample taken for sequencing was peripheral blood. These receptors all stem from a man aged 35 to 55 with acute or convalescent COVID-19. CDR3s include the opening cysteine and the closing phenylalanine or tryptophan. D genes are given only for firm matches. Part of the rows lack a size; the others show once, few, many or a class for expanded clones.

J gene: TRBJ1-5; D gene: TRBD1; V gene: TRBV6-5; clone size: NA; CDR3 length: 13; CDR3 DNA: TGTGCCAGCAGGACAGGGGGCGGTCAGCCCCAGCATTTT; CDR3 protein: CASRTGGGQPQHF
J gene: TRBJ1-6; D gene: NA; V gene: TRBV11-1; clone size: NA; CDR3 length: 15; CDR3 DNA: TGTGCCAGCAGCTTAGTAGGTAGCACGATGGAGCCCCTCCACTTT; CDR3 protein: CASSLVGSTMEPLHF
J gene: TRBJ2-3; D gene: NA; V gene: TRBV28; clone size: NA; CDR3 length: 15; CDR3 DNA: TGTGCCAGCAGTTTGGGCCTCTCTAACCCCGAAACGCAGTATTTT; CDR3 protein: CASSLGLSNPETQYF
J gene: TRBJ2-1; D gene: TRBD2; V gene: TRBV4-2; clone size: NA; CDR3 length: 15; CDR3 DNA: TGTGCCAGCAGCCAAACTAGCGGGAGGTACAATGAGCAGTTCTTC; CDR3 protein: CASSQTSGRYNEQFF
J gene: TRBJ1-3; D gene: NA; V gene: TRBV2; clone size: NA; CDR3 length: 16; CDR3 DNA: TGTGCCAGCAGGAACCCTGGACAGATCTCTGGAAACACCATATATTTT; CDR3 protein: CASRNPGQISGNTIYF
J gene: TRBJ2-7; D gene: NA; V gene: TRBV7-2; clone size: NA; CDR3 length: 13; CDR3 DNA: TGTGCCAGCAGCGCGCGGGACCCCTACGAGCAGTACTTC; CDR3 protein: CASSARDPYEQYF
J gene: TRBJ2-1; D gene: NA; V gene: TRBV7-3; clone size: NA; CDR3 length: 12; CDR3 DNA: TGTGCCAGCAGCTTCCCTCTAGGTGAGCAGTTCTTC; CDR3 protein: CASSFPLGEQFF
J gene: TRBJ2-1; D gene: TRBD2; V gene: TRBV5-1; clone size: few; CDR3 length: 15; CDR3 DNA: TGCGCCAGCAGCGCTGTTAGCGGGAGCAGTAGGGGGCAGTTCTTC; CDR3 protein: CASSAVSGSSRGQFF
J gene: TRBJ2-3; D gene: TRBD2; V gene: TRBV7-3; clone size: few; CDR3 length: 13; CDR3 DNA: TGTGCCAGCAGCACGGGACTAGCAGATACGCAGTATTTT; CDR3 protein: CASSTGLADTQYF
J gene: TRBJ1-3; D gene: TRBD1; V gene: TRBV19; clone size: NA; CDR3 length: 16; CDR3 DNA: TGTGCCAGTAGTTTTACAGGGGGCTTCTCTGGAAACACCATATATTTT; CDR3 protein: CASSFTGGFSGNTIYF
J gene: TRBJ2-3; D gene: TRBD2; V gene: TRBV7-2; clone size: NA; CDR3 length: 16; CDR3 DNA: TGTGCCAGCAGCTTTAGCGGGGGAATGAGCACAGATACGCAGTATTTT; CDR3 protein: CASSFSGGMSTDTQYF
J gene: TRBJ1-2; D gene: TRBD1; V gene: TRBV5-5; clone size: NA; CDR3 length: 17; CDR3 DNA: TGTGCCAGCAGCTTGGGGTTTAGCTGGCAGGGGGCGCGGGGCTACACCTTC; CDR3 protein: CASSLGFSWQGARGYTF
J gene: TRBJ2-7; D gene: TRBD1; V gene: TRBV6-2/TRBV6-3; clone size: NA; CDR3 length: 16; CDR3 DNA: TGTGCCAGCAGTAAAGGACAGGGGCCCCCCCCCTACGAGCAGTACTTC; CDR3 protein: CASSKGQGPPPYEQYF
J gene: TRBJ2-7; D gene: TRBD2; V gene: TRBV10-3; clone size: NA; CDR3 length: 11; CDR3 DNA: TGTGCCTCGACTAGCGGCTACGAGCAGTACTTC; CDR3 protein: CASTSGYEQYF
J gene: TRBJ1-5; D gene: NA; V gene: TRBV12-3/TRBV12-4; clone size: once; CDR3 length: 13; CDR3 DNA: TGTGCCAGCAGTGAACAGGGTCGGCAGCCCCAGCATTTT; CDR3 protein: CASSEQGRQPQHF
J gene: TRBJ1-1; D gene: NA; V gene: TRBV10-2; clone size: NA; CDR3 length: 14; CDR3 DNA: TGCGCCAGCATTCGATCGCGTCAGAACACTGAAGCTTTCTTT; CDR3 protein: CASIRSRQNTEAFF
J gene: TRBJ2-1; D gene: TRBD2; V gene: TRBV5-5; clone size: few; CDR3 length: 16; CDR3 DNA: TGTGCCAGCAGCTTGGGACTAGCGGGGGGCCCCAATGAGCAGTTCTTC; CDR3 protein: CASSLGLAGGPNEQFF
J gene: TRBJ2-7; D gene: NA; V gene: TRBV14; clone size: NA; CDR3 length: 14; CDR3 DNA: TGTGCCAGCAGCCGAGGGGGTAACTCCTACGAGCAGTACTTC; CDR3 protein: CASSRGGNSYEQYF
J gene: TRBJ1-6; D gene: NA; V gene: TRBV7-6; clone size: NA; CDR3 length: 15; CDR3 DNA: TGTGCCAGCAGCTTTGCGACAGCAAATAATTCACCCCTCCACTTT; CDR3 protein: CASSFATANNSPLHF
J gene: TRBJ1-4; D gene: NA; V gene: TRBV19; clone size: NA; CDR3 length: 15; CDR3 DNA: TGTGCCAGTAGTAAGTGGGCCAGGGTGGCTGAAAAACTGTTTTTT; CDR3 protein: CASSKWARVAEKLFF
J gene: TRBJ2-7; D gene: TRBD2; V gene: TRBV7-2; clone size: NA; CDR3 length: 15; CDR3 DNA: TGTGCCAGCAGCACCCAAACTAGCGGGGTCTACGAGCAGTACTTC; CDR3 protein: CASSTQTSGVYEQYF
J gene: TRBJ1-6; D gene: NA; V gene: TRBV4-1; clone size: NA; CDR3 length: 14; CDR3 DNA: TGCGCCAGCAGCTACCGTGCGGTGAATTCACCCCTCCACTTT; CDR3 protein: CASSYRAVNSPLHF
J gene: TRBJ1-2; D gene: TRBD1; V gene: TRBV6-5; clone size: NA; CDR3 length: 15; CDR3 DNA: TGTGCCAGCAGAGAGGGGACAGGGGTATACTATGGCTACACCTTC; CDR3 protein: CASREGTGVYYGYTF
J gene: TRBJ2-7; D gene: NA; V gene: TRBV7-2; clone size: NA; CDR3 length: 13; CDR3 DNA: TGTGCCAGCAGCTTCGACCAGGGCGCCGAGCAGTACTTC; CDR3 protein: CASSFDQGAEQYF
J gene: TRBJ2-1; D gene: NA; V gene: TRBV6-5; clone size: NA; CDR3 length: 13; CDR3 DNA: TGTGCCAGCAGTTTCACAGAATACAATGAGCAGTTCTTC; CDR3 protein: CASSFTEYNEQFF
J gene: TRBJ2-7; D gene: TRBD2; V gene: TRBV18; clone size: once; CDR3 length: 14; CDR3 DNA: TGTGCCAGCTCGCGAAGCGGGACGGCCTACGAGCAGTACTTC; CDR3 protein: CASSRSGTAYEQYF
J gene: TRBJ2-3; D gene: TRBD1; V gene: TRBV20-1; clone size: NA; CDR3 length: 14; CDR3 DNA: TGCAGTGCTAGTATAGCTAGCTCAGGGGGAGCGCAGTATTTT; CDR3 protein: CSASIASSGGAQYF
J gene: TRBJ2-7; D gene: NA; V gene: TRBV5-1; clone size: NA; CDR3 length: 15; CDR3 DNA: TGCGCCAGCAGCTCATCAGGGTTGAAGCTCTACGAGCAGTACTTC; CDR3 protein: CASSSSGLKLYEQYF
J gene: TRBJ2-3; D gene: TRBD2; V gene: TRBV5-6; clone size: NA; CDR3 length: 16; CDR3 DNA: TGTGCCAGCACCCCTTGGGAGGGCCTCTCCACAGATACGCAGTATTTT; CDR3 protein: CASTPWEGLSTDTQYF
J gene: TRBJ2-5; D gene: NA; V gene: TRBV3-1/TRBV3-2; clone size: NA; CDR3 length: 14; CDR3 DNA: TGTGCCAGCAGCCATGCGGCGGGGCAAGAGACCCAGTACTTC; CDR3 protein: CASSHAAGQETQYF
J gene: TRBJ1-4; D gene: NA; V gene: TRBV6-5; clone size: NA; CDR3 length: 14; CDR3 DNA: TGTGCCAGCAGCTGGGGGGGGGATAATGAAAAACTGTTTTTT; CDR3 protein: CASSWGGDNEKLFF
J gene: TRBJ2-5; D gene: TRBD1; V gene: TRBV7-2; clone size: NA; CDR3 length: 14; CDR3 DNA: TGTGCCAGCAGCTTAGCGGGACAGGGGGAGACCCAGTACTTC; CDR3 protein: CASSLAGQGETQYF
J gene: TRBJ1-1; D gene: TRBD1; V gene: TRBV7-9; clone size: NA; CDR3 length: 15; CDR3 DNA: TGTGCCAGCAGCAACCCGGGACAGCCGAACACTGAAGCTTTCTTT; CDR3 protein: CASSNPGQPNTEAFF
J gene: TRBJ1-6; D gene: TRBD1; V gene: TRBV15; clone size: NA; CDR3 length: 14; CDR3 DNA: TGTGCCACCAGCAGTTCGACAGGGTATTCACCCCTCCACTTT; CDR3 protein: CATSSSTGYSPLHF
J gene: TRBJ1-2; D gene: NA; V gene: TRBV9; clone size: NA; CDR3 length: 13; CDR3 DNA: TGTGCCAGCAGCCCAGACAATCTGAATGGCTACACCTTC; CDR3 protein: CASSPDNLNGYTF
J gene: TRBJ1-1; D gene: NA; V gene: TRBV3-1/TRBV3-2; clone size: NA; CDR3 length: 11; CDR3 DNA: TGTGCCAGCATCGGGGGCACTGAAGCTTTCTTT; CDR3 protein: CASIGGTEAFF
J gene: TRBJ2-1; D gene: TRBD2; V gene: TRBV4-2; clone size: few; CDR3 length: 14; CDR3 DNA: TGTGCCAGCAGCCGGGCGGGGGGGCCTGATGAGCAGTTCTTC; CDR3 protein: CASSRAGGPDEQFF
J gene: TRBJ1-5; D gene: NA; V gene: TRBV5-6; clone size: NA; CDR3 length: 13; CDR3 DNA: TGTGCCAGCAGCTTGGGGACGGGGGAGGCCCAGCATTTT; CDR3 protein: CASSLGTGEAQHF
J gene: TRBJ2-7; D gene: NA; V gene: TRBV7-9; clone size: NA; CDR3 length: 13; CDR3 DNA: TGTGCCAGCAGCTCCTCTACCACCTACGAGCAGTACTTC; CDR3 protein: CASSSSTTYEQYF
J gene: TRBJ2-7; D gene: NA; V gene: TRBV7-8; clone size: NA; CDR3 length: 15; CDR3 DNA: TGTGCCAGCAGCTTTTCCAGAGGGAGTGGTGTCGAGCAGTACTTC; CDR3 protein: CASSFSRGSGVEQYF
J gene: TRBJ1-6; D gene: NA; V gene: TRBV6-5; clone size: NA; CDR3 length: 15; CDR3 DNA: TGTGCCAGCAGTTACTCTGGCAGATATAATTCACCCCTCCACTTT; CDR3 protein: CASSYSGRYNSPLHF
J gene: TRBJ1-5; D gene: NA; V gene: TRBV5-5; clone size: NA; CDR3 length: 13; CDR3 DNA: TGTGCCAGCAGCTTACTACTCGCGCAGCCCCAGCATTTT; CDR3 protein: CASSLLLAQPQHF
J gene: TRBJ2-1; D gene: TRBD1; V gene: TRBV7-8; clone size: NA; CDR3 length: 13; CDR3 DNA: TGTGCCAGCAGCTTAGCCCGCGACAGGGGTGCGTTCTTC; CDR3 protein: CASSLARDRGAFF
J gene: TRBJ1-2; D gene: NA; V gene: TRBV6-5; clone size: NA; CDR3 length: 13; CDR3 DNA: TGTGCCAGCACCCCGGGGGTTTCCTATGGCTACACCTTC; CDR3 protein: CASTPGVSYGYTF
J gene: TRBJ2-7; D gene: TRBD2; V gene: TRBV5-1; clone size: NA; CDR3 length: 15; CDR3 DNA: TGCGCCAGCAGCTCTAGCGGGAGGGCCCCCCACGAGCAGTACTTC; CDR3 protein: CASSSSGRAPHEQYF
J gene: TRBJ1-2; D gene: NA; V gene: TRBV10-3; clone size: once; CDR3 length: 12; CDR3 DNA: TGTGCCATCAGCCGGGGGGACTATGGCTACACCTTC; CDR3 protein: CAISRGDYGYTF
J gene: TRBJ2-1; D gene: TRBD1; V gene: TRBV7-2; clone size: NA; CDR3 length: 15; CDR3 DNA: TGTGCCAGCACCCTATCCGACAGGGTTGGCAATGAGCAGTTCTTC; CDR3 protein: CASTLSDRVGNEQFF
J gene: TRBJ1-4; D gene: TRBD1; V gene: TRBV19; clone size: few; CDR3 length: 15; CDR3 DNA: TGTGCCAGTAGTATAGTACAGGGGGCGAAGGAAAAACTGTTTTTT; CDR3 protein: CASSIVQGAKEKLFF
J gene: TRBJ1-2; D gene: TRBD1; V gene: TRBV29-1; clone size: NA; CDR3 length: 13; CDR3 DNA: TGCAGCGTTGTTGCTGGACAGGGCTATGGCTACACCTTC; CDR3 protein: CSVVAGQGYGYTF
J gene: TRBJ2-1; D gene: TRBD1; V gene: TRBV5-1; clone size: NA; CDR3 length: 15; CDR3 DNA: TGCGCCAGCAGCTGGGGACAGGGGTCTTACAATGAGCAGTTCTTC; CDR3 protein: CASSWGQGSYNEQFF
J gene: TRBJ2-2; D gene: TRBD2; V gene: TRBV9; clone size: NA; CDR3 length: 15; CDR3 DNA: TGTGCCAGCAGCGTCCTTCCGGGGGGGACCGGGGAGCTGTTTTTT; CDR3 protein: CASSVLPGGTGELFF
J gene: TRBJ2-1; D gene: NA; V gene: TRBV7-9; clone size: NA; CDR3 length: 16; CDR3 DNA: TGTGCCAGCAGCTTACGGGTTGCGGGCCCTAACAATGAGCAGTTCTTC; CDR3 protein: CASSLRVAGPNNEQFF